What follows describes a single T cell receptor beta chain. Profiling relied on immunoSEQ multiplex PCR, and the TCRdb table lists in-frame clones only, not all of them. The sample consists of about 120,000 clones, 90% of them appearing once. The entry originates in a study of blood T cell repertoires in COVID-19. This CDR3 is built from 19 residues. Trimming took off 0 bases at V and 4 bases at J, with 19 bases between the two ends. The germline V gene has CDR1 MGHRA and CDR2 YSYEKL. The V and J genes are TRBV4-1 and TRBJ2-6, with unresolved D. The source of this sequence is a woman in her sixties with COVID-19, enrolled during active disease. The sequencing sample was made of peripheral blood. CDR3 loop: CASSQEWLPFKFGANVLTF. As DNA, the CDR3 is TGCGCCAGCAGCCAAGAATGGCTCCCCTTCAAGTTCGGGGCCAACGTCCTGACTTTC.